Described below is a single T cell receptor beta chain sequence and its context. The antigen it binds to is not known. No base quality information exists; no much larger clone differs at one position. The sample belongs to a study of CD8 T cells in ankylosing spondylitis (dated by TCRdb to about 2017). In terms of the full investigation: T cell receptor beta repertoires were profiled in healthy donors and ankylosing spondylitis patients so that disease-linked TCR variants could be found. The whole study cohort included under 140 healthy donors and about two dozen ankylosing spondylitis patients. Peripheral blood was sampled, and synovial fluid was additionally collected from ankylosing spondylitis patients. General study outcomes and caveats: The disease-linked clones had a CD8+ phenotype and were found at relatively low frequencies in peripheral blood. A TCR beta motif of eight highly homologous amino acid variants appeared characteristic of blood from ankylosing spondylitis patients. Some TCR beta motif variants had previously been reported in synovial fluid and blood of reactive arthritis patients, which suggested common disease-initiation mechanisms. Significant enrichment of the disease-linked clones was reported in matched synovial fluid samples from ankylosing spondylitis patients.

CDR1 and CDR2, per the germline V gene (reference sequence), are LNHDA and SQIVND. The CDR3, cysteine through phenylalanine, is 13 amino acids long. The only DNA kept is the CDR3, 39 bases in frame from the first base. Relative to germline, V is 8 bases shorter and J is 6 bases shorter, with 11 bases between their ends. These reads were obtained on an Illumina HiSeq 2500. Quantitative 5'-RACE with molecular barcodes was used to prepare TCR beta libraries. In the paper's pipeline: A new computational method, built on a probabilistic model of VDJ rearrangement, was used to identify disease-linked TCR variants. The public reads were quality trimmed at Q25 with fastp and then assembled into clones with MiXCR by TCRdb, keeping productive beta chains. Rows with a matching CDR3 protein are joined into one entry that keeps the most common DNA and genes. The V and J calls follow TCRdb's processing rather than the paper's. The sample includes 300,000 to 350,000 distinct CDR3 sequences, with 20% to 25% observed a single time. Jointly, the top ten make up roughly 4% of the sample.

Sequenced material: blood, either unsorted or a sorted T cell fraction (not recorded which). Rearrangement joined TRBV19 to TRBJ1-6; possibly the D gene is TRBD1, per 6 matching bases. The clonotype originates from a female donor with ankylosing spondylitis or in good health (not recorded which). Here the CDR3 is given as CASLRDTNSPLHF. The nucleotide sequence reads as follows: TGTGCCAGTCTTCGGGACACTAATTCACCCCTCCACTTT.